This passage covers 30 T cell receptor beta chains from one sample sequenced in a study of blood T cell repertoires in COVID-19. Clones were sequenced by immunoSEQ multiplex PCR, and TCRdb holds only the in-frame ones, with some missing. This sample has nearly 85,000 clones, with around 82% found just once. Sequencing used peripheral blood. Receptor source: a woman aged 60 to 75 with acute or convalescent COVID-19.

The gene calls are TRBV4-3 and TRBJ2-1; D not resolved. CDR1 and CDR2 from the germline V gene are LGHNA and YSLEER. V lost 1 base, J lost 0 bases, and 10 bases lay in between. The CDR3 is 16 residues long. CDR3 amino acids: CASSQGAFSSYNEQFF. The CDR3 region has the DNA TGCGCCAGCAGCCAAGGAGCGTTCAGCTCCTACAATGAGCAGTTCTTC.

The J gene is TRBJ1-1, the V gene TRBV13, with 7 nucleotides matching TRBD1. Germline V gene lookup returns CDR1 PRHDT and CDR2 FYEKMQ (reference sequence). V gave up 2 bases and J gave up 4 bases; unmatched junction bases: 4. The CDR3 runs 14 residues. CDR3 nucleotides: TGTGCCAGCAGCTTAAGCGACAGGGTCACTGAAGCTTTCTTT. Amino acids: CASSLSDRVTEAFF.

The gene calls are TRBV30 and TRBJ2-1, with TRBD1 matching 10 bases. The CDR3 contains 16 residues. J gave up 6 bases and V 2 bases, and 10 bases lay outside the gene matches. Germline V gives CDR1 GTSNPN, CDR2 SVGIG (reference sequence). The chain's CDR3 is CAWSRPTGTGVNEQFF. The CDR3 nucleotides read TGTGCCTGGAGTCGCCCAACCGGGACAGGGGTCAATGAGCAGTTCTTC.

The V and J genes are TRBV4-2 and TRBJ1-4; TRBD1 agrees at 7 bases. Trimming cost V 0 bases and J 4 bases; bases outside gene matches: 8. Germline V gene lookup returns CDR1 LGHNA and CDR2 YNFKEQ. CDR3 length equals 17 residues. The CDR3 here is CASSQEQGGMYNEKLFF. The CDR3, as DNA: TGTGCCAGCAGCCAAGAGCAGGGGGGAATGTATAATGAAAAACTGTTTTTT.

V and J are TRBV7-9 and TRBJ2-3; a weak D match, TRBD2 (6 bases). Trimming left V 9 bases short and J 3 bases short, with 25 bases between. The CDR3 has 17 amino acids. Germline V lookup: CDR1 SEHNR, CDR2 FQNEAQ (reference sequence). CDR3 nucleotide sequence: TGTGCCAGTTCTCTCCCCCGAGGAGGGGATCTAACAGATACGCAGTATTTT. Amino acid sequence: CASSLPRGGDLTDTQYF.

The chain is built from TRBV7-2 and TRBJ1-2, with 9 nucleotides matching TRBD1. Trimming removed 5 bases from V and 3 bases from J; junction bases left unmatched: 4. The germline CDR1 and CDR2 sequences are SGHTA and FQGNSA. The CDR3 extends over 14 amino acids. CDR3 coding DNA: TGTGCCAGCAGCCCATGGACAGGGGACTATGGCTACACCTTC. This translates into CASSPWTGDYGYTF.

The rearrangement uses TRBV6-5 and TRBJ1-1; 8 bases align to TRBD1. V lost 6 bases, J lost 5 bases, and 8 bases stayed unmatched. The CDR3 has 14 amino acids. The germline gives CDR1 MNHEY, CDR2 SVGAGI. CDR3 residues: CASSSDRARTEAFF. The CDR3 nucleotides read TGTGCCAGCAGCTCGGACAGGGCGAGAACTGAAGCTTTCTTT.

The V gene is TRBV9, the J gene TRBJ2-5; possible D gene TRBD2, 7 bases. CDR1 is SGDLS and CDR2 is YYNGEE in the germline V gene. This CDR3 has 15 amino acids. The V end was cut by 6 bases, the J end by 2 bases, with 17 bases between. The CDR3 bases are TGTGCCAGCACGGGGGGCAGGGCCCTTCAAGAGACCCAGTACTTC. It encodes CASTGGRALQETQYF.

This sequence joins TRBV5-1 and TRBJ2-2, with D possibly TRBD2 on 5 matching bases. V was trimmed by 0 bases and J by 8 bases, leaving 11 bases between them. The CDR3 totals 14 residues. Germline loops: CDR1 SGHRS, CDR2 YFSETQ. The CDR3 is CASSLGRAEGELFF. The DNA for the CDR3 is TGCGCCAGCAGCTTGGGGCGGGCGGAGGGGGAGCTGTTTTTT.

The V call is TRBV10-3, the J call TRBJ2-7; TRBD1 is a possible D gene (6 bases). This CDR3 region has 13 residues. V was clipped by 8 bases and J by 5 bases, with 16 bases between them. Germline-derived CDR1 and CDR2 are ENHRY and SYGVKD. DNA of the CDR3: TGTGCCATCGGTGGGGGCGGAATAAACGAGCAGTACTTC. This gives the protein CAIGGGGINEQYF.

The chain uses TRBV19 and TRBJ2-1; the match to TRBD1 covers 9 bases. The CDR3 totals 16 residues. Trimming at V came to 6 bases and at J to 6 bases, leaving 12 bases not matched to a gene. CDR1 is LNHDA, CDR2 SQIVND, per germline (reference sequence). For the CDR3, the DNA is TGTGCCAGTAGAAAATTGGGACAGGGCCTGACCAATGAGCAGTTCTTC. Translating gives CASRKLGQGLTNEQFF.

This chain links TRBV7-9 with TRBJ2-1; no definite D call. Trimming took 5 bases from V and 6 from J, leaving 8 bases between them. This CDR3 is 12 amino acids long. The germline V gene encodes CDR1 SEHNR and CDR2 FQNEAQ (reference sequence). The CDR3 loop is CASSLVSNEQFF. In nucleotides, the CDR3 is TGTGCCAGCAGCCTTGTTAGCAATGAGCAGTTCTTC.

This clone has a single count. The rearrangement links TRBV7-9 to TRBJ2-1; a weak D match, TRBD2 (5 bases). The CDR3 runs to 14 residues. V was cut by 0 bases and J by 10 bases, with 13 bases left in between. Germline-derived CDR1 and CDR2 are SEHNR and FQNEAQ (reference sequence). In DNA, the CDR3 is TGTGCCAGCAGCTTAGCGCAACAGCGAGGGGAGCAGTTCTTC. Its translation: CASSLAQQRGEQFF.

The sample holds a few counts of this clone. This chain uses TRBV6-5 with TRBJ1-4; 9 bases line up with TRBD1. Germline assignment: CDR1 MNHEY and CDR2 SVGAGI. The CDR3 runs 14 residues. V shed 7 bases, J shed 8 bases, and the junction held 8 bases outside the gene matches. Here the CDR3 reads CASTTGGAEEKLFF. DNA for the CDR3: TGTGCCAGCACCACAGGGGGCGCAGAGGAAAAACTGTTTTTT.

The rearrangement joins TRBV5-4 to TRBJ2-7; 7 nucleotides match TRBD2. Unmatched junction bases numbered 6, after V lost 2 bases and J lost 4 bases. The CDR3 is 14 amino acids. The germline gives CDR1 SGHNT, CDR2 YYREEE (reference sequence). The CDR3, as DNA: TGTGCCAGCAGCTTTTTCGCGGGAGTATACGAGCAGTACTTC. This gives the protein CASSFFAGVYEQYF.

J is TRBJ2-1 and V is TRBV4-1; TRBD2 agrees at 12 bases. The CDR3 covers 17 residues. Unmatched junction bases numbered 8, after V lost 4 bases and J lost 4 bases. Germline CDR1 is MGHRA and CDR2 is YSYEKL. CDR3 DNA sequence: TGCGCCAGCAGCCTAGGAACTAGCGGGGGGATTTACAATGAGCAGTTCTTC. Translated: CASSLGTSGGIYNEQFF.

This chain links TRBV3-1 (or the pseudogene TRBV3-2) with TRBJ2-2, with D possibly being TRBD1 (6 bases). Germline V CDR1 and CDR2: LGHDT, YNNKEL (reference sequence). The length of the CDR3 is 15 residues. Trimming pared 3 bases from V and 6 bases from J, leaving 14 bases between. CDR3 protein: CASSHGGQRSGELFF. The CDR3, as DNA: TGTGCCAGCAGCCATGGGGGACAAAGATCCGGGGAGCTGTTTTTT.

The chain recombines TRBV4-2 with TRBJ2-1; unclear D gene. Trimming pared 0 bases from V and 9 bases from J, leaving 12 bases between. The CDR3 spans 14 residues. From germline, CDR1 is LGHNA and CDR2 YNFKEQ. The CDR3 bases are TGTGCCAGCAGCCAAGAAGTAGTATCGGGTGAGCAGTTCTTC. Its protein is CASSQEVVSGEQFF.

This clone was seen once. CDR3: CASNPEGVLNTIYF. For the CDR3, the DNA is TGTGCCAGCAACCCCGAGGGGGTGCTAAACACCATATATTTT. This sequence joins TRBV5-5 and TRBJ1-3; a possible D gene is TRBD1 (6 bases). From germline, CDR1 is SGHKS and CDR2 YYEKEE (reference sequence). V was clipped by 6 bases and J by 6 bases, with 16 bases between them. This CDR3 has 14 residues.

The chain combines TRBV7-2 with TRBJ2-7, with D unresolved. Trimming removed 6 bases at V and 5 bases at J, with 8 bases between. Germline V gene lookup returns CDR1 SGHTA and CDR2 FQGNSA. The CDR3 length is 11 residues. The CDR3: CASSSQNEQYF. Written as DNA, the CDR3 is TGTGCCAGCAGTTCCCAGAACGAGCAGTACTTC.

The rearrangement links TRBV11-2 to TRBJ1-2; no clear D. V was clipped by 3 bases and J by 5 bases, with 7 bases between them. Germline CDR1 SGHAT, CDR2 FQNNGV. This CDR3 is built from 12 residues. In DNA, the CDR3 is TGTGCCAGCAGCTTCCCTTTATATGGCTACACCTTC. The encoded protein is CASSFPLYGYTF.

The chain recombines TRBV12-3 or TRBV12-4 with TRBJ1-3; D remains ambiguous. The CDR3 contains 13 residues. V lost 3 bases to trimming and J lost 4 bases, with 7 bases between them. CDR3 sequence (DNA): TGTGCCAGCAGTTTTGCCCAGGGAAACACCATATATTTT. This encodes CASSFAQGNTIYF.

This clone was seen a handful of times. The chain uses TRBV30 and TRBJ1-4; D is unresolved. The V gene's germline CDR1 is GTSNPN and CDR2 SVGIG (reference sequence). This CDR3 has 14 amino acids. The V gene lost 1 base and the J gene lost 4 bases, with 10 bases spanning the gap. The CDR3 sequence is CAWSETLGNEKLFF. CDR3 DNA sequence: TGTGCCTGGAGTGAGACACTTGGTAATGAAAAACTGTTTTTT.

The chain uses TRBV24-1 and TRBJ2-3, with TRBD1 identical over 7 bases. V was pared by 9 bases and J by 2 bases, with 25 bases of the junction left unmatched. Germline V gene sequence: CDR1 KGHDR, CDR2 SFDVKD. The CDR3 contains 20 residues. Written as DNA, the CDR3 is TGTGCCACCGACACCGGGACAGACAAGTTTTTTGCCAATTTCACAGATACGCAGTATTTT. It yields the protein CATDTGTDKFFANFTDTQYF.

This sequence joins TRBV11-3 and TRBJ2-3, with unresolved D. The CDR3 extends over 12 amino acids. V was pared by 5 bases and J by 0 bases, with 3 bases between. In germline, CDR1 is SGHNT, CDR2 YENEEA. CDR3 sequence reads: CASSPSTDTQYF. CDR3 DNA sequence: TGTGCCAGCAGCCCGAGCACAGATACGCAGTATTTT.

This rearrangement joins TRBV24-1 to TRBJ2-3; TRBD2 is a possible D gene (6 bases). The V end was cut by 3 bases, the J end by 13 bases, with 16 bases between. The CDR3 consists of 13 residues. From germline, CDR1 is KGHDR and CDR2 SFDVKD. The DNA of the CDR3 is TGTGCCACCAGTGATGATGGAGGGAAGGTAAAGTATTTT. Residues: CATSDDGGKVKYF.

The sample holds a few counts of this clone. The J gene is TRBJ1-1, the V gene TRBV7-3, with unresolved D. In germline, CDR1 is SGHTA, CDR2 FQGTGA. V was cut by 2 bases and J by 3 bases, with 7 bases left in between. CDR3 length: 13 residues. Here the CDR3 reads CASSLGGDTEAFF. In DNA form, the CDR3 reads TGTGCCAGCAGCTTAGGCGGGGACACTGAAGCTTTCTTT.

J is TRBJ2-3 and V is TRBV2, with 8 bases lining up with TRBD2. The CDR3 runs 15 residues. The ends lost 6 bases at V and 4 bases at J; junction bases unmatched: 9. The germline CDR1 and CDR2 sequences are SNHLY and FYNNEI. CDR3 DNA sequence: TGTGCCAGCAGGACGGGCGGGGGGCCGGCAGATACGCAGTATTTT. Its protein is CASRTGGGPADTQYF. The full variable domain, rest sourced from reference TRBV2 and TRBJ2-3, is EPEVTQTPSHQVTQMGQEVILRCVPISNHLYFYWYRQILGQKVEFLVSFYNNEISEKSEIFDDQFSVERPDGSNFTLKIRSTKLEDSAMYFCASRTGGGPADTQYFGPGTRLTVL.

The J gene is TRBJ2-7, the V gene TRBV30; 9 positions match TRBD1. This CDR3 contains 16 residues. J lost 6 bases, V lost 2 bases, and 14 bases had no gene match. Germline V gene lookup returns CDR1 GTSNPN and CDR2 SVGIG (reference sequence). DNA of the CDR3: TGTGCCTGGAGTCCTCGAGGACAGGGGACGGTCCGCGAGCAGTACTTC. Encoded protein: CAWSPRGQGTVREQYF.

This rearrangement joins TRBV5-1 to TRBJ1-5; D perhaps matches TRBD1 (5 bases). Germline V CDR1 and CDR2: SGHRS, YFSETQ. This CDR3 comprises 15 residues. V lost 0 bases and J lost 4, with 11 bases in between. CDR3 residues: CASSLGQSANQPQHF. CDR3 sequence (DNA): TGCGCCAGCAGCTTGGGACAGTCGGCTAATCAGCCCCAGCATTTT.